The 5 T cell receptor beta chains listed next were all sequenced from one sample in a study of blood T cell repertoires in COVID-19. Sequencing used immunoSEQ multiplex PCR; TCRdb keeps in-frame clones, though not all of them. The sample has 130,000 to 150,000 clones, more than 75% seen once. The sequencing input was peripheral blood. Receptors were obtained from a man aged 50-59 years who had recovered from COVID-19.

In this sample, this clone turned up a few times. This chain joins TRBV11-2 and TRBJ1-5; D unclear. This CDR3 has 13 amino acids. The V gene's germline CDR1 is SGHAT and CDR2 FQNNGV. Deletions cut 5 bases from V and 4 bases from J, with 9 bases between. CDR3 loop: CASSGSPNQPQHF. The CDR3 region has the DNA TGTGCCAGCAGCGGGAGCCCAAATCAGCCCCAGCATTTT.

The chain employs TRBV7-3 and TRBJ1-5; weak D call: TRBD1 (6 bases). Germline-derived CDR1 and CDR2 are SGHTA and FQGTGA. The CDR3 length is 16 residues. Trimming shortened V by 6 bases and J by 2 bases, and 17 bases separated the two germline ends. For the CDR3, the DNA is TGTGCCAGCAGGTCCGGGACAAGAGGGCGCAATCAGCCCCAGCATTTT. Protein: CASRSGTRGRNQPQHF.

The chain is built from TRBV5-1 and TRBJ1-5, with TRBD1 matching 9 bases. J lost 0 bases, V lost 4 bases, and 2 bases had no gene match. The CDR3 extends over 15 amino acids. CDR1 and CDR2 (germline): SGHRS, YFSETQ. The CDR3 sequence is CASSRTGDSNQPQHF. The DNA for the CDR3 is TGCGCCAGCAGCCGGACAGGGGATAGCAATCAGCCCCAGCATTTT.

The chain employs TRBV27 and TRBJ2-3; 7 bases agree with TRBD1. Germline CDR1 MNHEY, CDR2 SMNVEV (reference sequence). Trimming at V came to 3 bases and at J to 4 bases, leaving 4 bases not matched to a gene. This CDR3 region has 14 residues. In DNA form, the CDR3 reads TGTGCCAGCAGTTTTCAGGGGGACGCAGATACGCAGTATTTT. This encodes CASSFQGDADTQYF.

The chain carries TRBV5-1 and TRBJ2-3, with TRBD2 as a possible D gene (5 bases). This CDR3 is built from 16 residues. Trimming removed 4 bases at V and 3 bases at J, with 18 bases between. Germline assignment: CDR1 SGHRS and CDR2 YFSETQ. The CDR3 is CASSPGTGSITDTQYF. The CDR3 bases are TGCGCCAGCAGCCCGGGAACCGGGTCCATAACAGATACGCAGTATTTT. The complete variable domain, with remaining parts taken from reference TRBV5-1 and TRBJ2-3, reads KAGVTQTPRYLIKTRGQQVTLSCSPISGHRSVSWYQQTPGQGLQFLFEYFSETQRNKGNFPGRFSGRQFSNSRSEMNVSTLELGDSALYLCASSPGTGSITDTQYFGPGTRLTVL.